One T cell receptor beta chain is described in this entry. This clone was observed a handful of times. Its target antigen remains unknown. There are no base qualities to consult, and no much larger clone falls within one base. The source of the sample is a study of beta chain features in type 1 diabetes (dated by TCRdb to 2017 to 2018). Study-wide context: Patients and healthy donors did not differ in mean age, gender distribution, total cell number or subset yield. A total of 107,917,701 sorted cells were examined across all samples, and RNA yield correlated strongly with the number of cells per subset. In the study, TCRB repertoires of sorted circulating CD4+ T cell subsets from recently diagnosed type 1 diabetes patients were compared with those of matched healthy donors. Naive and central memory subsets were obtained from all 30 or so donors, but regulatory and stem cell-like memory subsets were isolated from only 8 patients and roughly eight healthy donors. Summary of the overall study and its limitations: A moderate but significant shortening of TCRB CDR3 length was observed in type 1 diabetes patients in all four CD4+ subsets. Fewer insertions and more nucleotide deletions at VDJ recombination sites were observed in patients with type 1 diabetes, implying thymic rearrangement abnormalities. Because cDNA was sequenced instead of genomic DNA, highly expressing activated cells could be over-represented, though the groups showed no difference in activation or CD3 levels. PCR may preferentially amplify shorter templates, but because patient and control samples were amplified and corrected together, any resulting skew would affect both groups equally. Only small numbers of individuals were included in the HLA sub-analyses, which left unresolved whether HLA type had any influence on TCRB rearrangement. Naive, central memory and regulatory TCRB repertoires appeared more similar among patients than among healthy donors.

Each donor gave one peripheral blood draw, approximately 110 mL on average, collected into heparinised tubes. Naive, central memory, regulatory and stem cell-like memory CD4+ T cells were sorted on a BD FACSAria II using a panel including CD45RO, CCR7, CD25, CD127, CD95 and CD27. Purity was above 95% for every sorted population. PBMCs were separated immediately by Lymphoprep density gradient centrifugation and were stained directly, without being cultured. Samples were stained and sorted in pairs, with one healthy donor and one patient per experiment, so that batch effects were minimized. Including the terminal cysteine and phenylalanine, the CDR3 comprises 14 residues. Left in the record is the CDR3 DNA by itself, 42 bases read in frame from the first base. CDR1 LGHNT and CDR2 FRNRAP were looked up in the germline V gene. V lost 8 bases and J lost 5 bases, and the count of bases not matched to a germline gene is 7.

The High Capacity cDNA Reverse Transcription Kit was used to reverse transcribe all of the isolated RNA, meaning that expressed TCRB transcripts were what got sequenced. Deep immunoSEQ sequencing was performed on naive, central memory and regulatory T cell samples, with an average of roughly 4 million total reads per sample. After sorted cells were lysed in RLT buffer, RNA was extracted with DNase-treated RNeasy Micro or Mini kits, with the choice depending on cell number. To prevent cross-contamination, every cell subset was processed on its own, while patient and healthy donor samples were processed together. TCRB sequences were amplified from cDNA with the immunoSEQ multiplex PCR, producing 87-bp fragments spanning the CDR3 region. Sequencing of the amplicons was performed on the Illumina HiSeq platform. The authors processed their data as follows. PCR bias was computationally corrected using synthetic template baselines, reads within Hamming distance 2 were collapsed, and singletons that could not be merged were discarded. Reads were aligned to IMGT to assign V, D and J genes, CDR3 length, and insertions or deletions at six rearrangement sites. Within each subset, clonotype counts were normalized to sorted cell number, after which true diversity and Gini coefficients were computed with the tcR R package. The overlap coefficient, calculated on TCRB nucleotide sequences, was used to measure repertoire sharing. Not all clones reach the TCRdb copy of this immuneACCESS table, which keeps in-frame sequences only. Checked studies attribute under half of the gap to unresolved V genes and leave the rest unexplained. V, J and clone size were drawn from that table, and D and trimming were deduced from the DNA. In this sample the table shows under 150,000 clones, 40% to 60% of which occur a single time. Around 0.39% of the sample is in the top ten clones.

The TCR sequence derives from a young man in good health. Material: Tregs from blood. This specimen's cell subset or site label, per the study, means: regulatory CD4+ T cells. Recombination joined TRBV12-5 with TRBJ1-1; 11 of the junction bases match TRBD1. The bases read TGTGCTAGTAAGTCCGGGACAGGGGGGACTGAAGCTTTCTTT. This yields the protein CASKSGTGGTEAFF.